The sequence of this TCR beta chain was determined in a study of early T cells in non-severe SARS-CoV-2 infection. Study-wide context: Sequenced bulk RNA came from whole blood that was unsorted, and chains were unpaired.

This clonotype occurred many times. In TCRdb, the 5' RACE reads were re-called with MiXCR into one record per CDR3 protein. The sample includes under 85,000 distinct CDR3 sequences, around 10% seen only once; the top ten take roughly a sixth. From germline, CDR1 is LNHDA and CDR2 SQIVND (reference sequence). The CDR3 consists of 16 residues. The V end was cut by 5 bases, the J end by 0 bases, with 14 bases between. The gene calls are TRBV19 and TRBJ2-4; tentatively, D is TRBD1 or TRBD2 (5 bases each). The material sequenced was whole blood, taken at baseline. The TCR originated in an adult who was a healthcare worker with PCR-confirmed SARS-CoV-2 infection or an uninfected control (not recorded which). The donor label of this sample is uncertain. Here the CDR3 reads CASSARGTVAKNIQYF. The CDR3 DNA reads as TGTGCCAGTAGTGCAAGAGGGACCGTAGCCAAAAACATTCAGTACTTC. The whole variable domain, filled in from reference TRBV19 and TRBJ2-4, reads DGGITQSPKYLFRKEGQNVTLSCEQNLNHDAMYWYRQDPGQGLRLIYYSQIVNDFQKGDIAEGYSVSREKKESFPLTVTSAQKNPTAFYLCASSARGTVAKNIQYFGAGTRLSVL.